The clone carrying this T cell receptor beta chain was detected ten times or more. As yet, its antigen is unknown. This CDR3 contains 13 residues. Trimming left V 3 bases short and J 5 bases short, with 10 bases between. TCR beta CDR3 amplification used RNA transcripts. Investigators did first-round RT-PCR with HTBI primers, then second-round multiplex PCR. A single record per CDR3 protein comes from TCRdb applying MiXCR to the multiplex PCR reads. The sample holds roughly 610,000 distinct CDR3 sequences, around a fifth seen once. This sample stems from a study of Graves' ophthalmopathy and Graves' hyperthyroidism. Study outcomes and limitations: It was with around 70% sensitivity and under 85% specificity that the model predicted ophthalmopathy progression.

V usage is TRBV12-3 or TRBV12-4 and J usage is TRBJ1-1; TRBD1 might be the D (6 bases). The sample taken for sequencing was peripheral blood. This TCR was sampled from a woman aged 18-29 years with stable Graves' hyperthyroidism. Some clones in this sample may be carry-over from other donors' samples. The CDR3 loop reads CASSFIGGTEAFF. CDR3 nucleotides: TGTGCCAGCAGTTTCATAGGGGGGACTGAAGCTTTCTTT.